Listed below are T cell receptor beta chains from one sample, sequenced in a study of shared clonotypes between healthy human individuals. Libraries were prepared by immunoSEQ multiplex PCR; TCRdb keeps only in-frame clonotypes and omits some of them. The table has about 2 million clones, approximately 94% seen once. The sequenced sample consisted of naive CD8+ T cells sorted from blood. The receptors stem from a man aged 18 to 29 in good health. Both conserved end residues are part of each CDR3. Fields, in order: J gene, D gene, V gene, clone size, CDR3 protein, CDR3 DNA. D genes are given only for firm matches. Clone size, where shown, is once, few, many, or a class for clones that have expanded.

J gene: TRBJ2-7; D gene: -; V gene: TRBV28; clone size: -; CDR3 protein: CASSLNPGVQNEQYF; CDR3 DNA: TGTGCCAGCAGTTTAAACCCAGGGGTTCAAAACGAGCAGTACTTC
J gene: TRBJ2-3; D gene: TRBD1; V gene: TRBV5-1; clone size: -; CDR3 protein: CASSWHAGQGGTDTQYF; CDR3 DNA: TGCGCCAGCAGCTGGCACGCTGGACAGGGGGGGACAGATACGCAGTATTTT
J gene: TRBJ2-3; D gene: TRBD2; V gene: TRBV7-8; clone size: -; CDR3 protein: CASSPRLAGRIDTQYF; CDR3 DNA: TGTGCCAGCAGCCCCCGACTAGCAGGGAGAATTGATACGCAGTATTTT
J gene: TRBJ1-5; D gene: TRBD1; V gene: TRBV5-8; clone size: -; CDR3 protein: CASSLRVQGAQPQHF; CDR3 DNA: TGTGCCAGCAGCTTAAGGGTACAGGGGGCCCAGCCCCAGCATTTT
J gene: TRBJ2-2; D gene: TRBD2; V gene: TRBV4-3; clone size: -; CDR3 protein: CASSQSFAKGLAEPGELFF; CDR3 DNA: TGCGCCAGCAGCCAATCCTTCGCTAAAGGACTAGCGGAGCCCGGGGAGCTGTTTTTT
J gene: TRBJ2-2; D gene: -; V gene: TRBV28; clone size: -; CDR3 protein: CASSSLNTGELFF; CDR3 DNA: TGTGCCAGCAGTTCGCTCAACACCGGGGAGCTGTTTTTT
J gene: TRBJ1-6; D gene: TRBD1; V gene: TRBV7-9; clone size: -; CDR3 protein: CASSPRTGAYNSPLHF; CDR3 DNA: TGTGCCAGCAGCCCACGGACAGGGGCATATAATTCACCCCTCCACTTT
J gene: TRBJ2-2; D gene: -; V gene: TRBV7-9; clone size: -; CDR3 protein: CASRDGPAGELFF; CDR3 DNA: TGTGCCAGCAGAGATGGACCGGCCGGGGAGCTGTTTTTT
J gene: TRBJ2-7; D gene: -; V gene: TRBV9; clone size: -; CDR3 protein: CASSPSYPFYEQYF; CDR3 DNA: TGTGCCAGCAGCCCCTCGTATCCTTTCTACGAGCAGTACTTC
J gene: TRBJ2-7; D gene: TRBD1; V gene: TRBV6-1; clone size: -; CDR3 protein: CASSEADLQGAPSYEQYF; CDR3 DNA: TGTGCCAGCAGTGAAGCCGACCTTCAGGGGGCCCCCTCCTACGAGCAGTACTTC
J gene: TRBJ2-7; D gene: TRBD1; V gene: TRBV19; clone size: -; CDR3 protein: CASSPGTGFEQYF; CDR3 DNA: TGTGCCAGTAGTCCCGGGACAGGGTTCGAGCAGTACTTC
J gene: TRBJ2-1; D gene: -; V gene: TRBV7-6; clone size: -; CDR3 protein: CASSAGTSNEQFF; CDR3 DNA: TGTGCCAGCAGCGCCGGGACTTCCAATGAGCAGTTCTTC
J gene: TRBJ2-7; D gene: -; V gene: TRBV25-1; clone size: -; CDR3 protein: CASSAFGWGEQYF; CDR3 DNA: TGTGCCAGCAGTGCTTTTGGTTGGGGCGAGCAGTACTTC
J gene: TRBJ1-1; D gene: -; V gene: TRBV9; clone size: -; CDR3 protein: CASSGFGGTNTEAFF; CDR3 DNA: TGTGCCAGCAGCGGGTTTGGGGGAACTAACACTGAAGCTTTCTTT
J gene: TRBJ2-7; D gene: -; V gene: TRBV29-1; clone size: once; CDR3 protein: CSVYADSYEQYF; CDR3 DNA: TGCAGCGTTTATGCCGACTCCTACGAGCAGTACTTC
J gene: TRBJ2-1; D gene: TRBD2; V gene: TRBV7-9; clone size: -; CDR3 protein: CASSSSGTSFSSSYNEQFF; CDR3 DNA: TGTGCCAGCAGCTCGTCCGGGACTAGCTTTTCAAGCTCCTACAATGAGCAGTTCTTC
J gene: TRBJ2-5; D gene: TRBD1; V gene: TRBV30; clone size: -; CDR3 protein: CAWSPRDRGFEETQYF; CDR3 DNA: TGTGCCTGGAGTCCACGGGACAGGGGGTTCGAAGAGACCCAGTACTTC
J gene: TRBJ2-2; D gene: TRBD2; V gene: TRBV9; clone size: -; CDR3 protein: CASSAGRLAGVGGELFF; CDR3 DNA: TGTGCCAGCAGCGCCGGAAGACTAGCGGGAGTTGGCGGGGAGCTGTTTTTT
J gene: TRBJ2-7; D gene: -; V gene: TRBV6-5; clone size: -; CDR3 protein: CASWEKGGTYEQYF; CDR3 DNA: TGTGCCAGTTGGGAAAAAGGGGGAACCTACGAGCAGTACTTC